This T cell receptor (beta chain) was retrieved from a study of patients and donors after allogeneic stem cell transplantation. The CDR3 totals 14 residues. Germline V gene lookup returns CDR1 SGHTS and CDR2 YDEGEE. V lost 4 bases and J 6 bases, leaving 14 bases between the germline ends. MiXCR was run by TCRdb on the RT-PCR reads, yielding one entry per CDR3 protein. The table records 800,000 to 1,000,000 distinct CDR3 sequences, more than 15% of them present only once. Material for sequencing was blood, either unsorted or a sorted T cell fraction (not recorded which). This clonotype originated in a human donor who was either an allogeneic HSCT recipient or a stem cell or donor lymphocyte infusion donor (not recorded which). It is not recorded whose cells these are; they may come from a transplant donor. The chain is built from TRBV5-8 and TRBJ1-5, with TRBD1 as a possible D gene (5 bases). This CDR3 reads CASSGGTWVQPQHF. In DNA form, the CDR3 reads TGTGCCAGCAGCGGGGGGACCTGGGTTCAGCCCCAGCATTTT.